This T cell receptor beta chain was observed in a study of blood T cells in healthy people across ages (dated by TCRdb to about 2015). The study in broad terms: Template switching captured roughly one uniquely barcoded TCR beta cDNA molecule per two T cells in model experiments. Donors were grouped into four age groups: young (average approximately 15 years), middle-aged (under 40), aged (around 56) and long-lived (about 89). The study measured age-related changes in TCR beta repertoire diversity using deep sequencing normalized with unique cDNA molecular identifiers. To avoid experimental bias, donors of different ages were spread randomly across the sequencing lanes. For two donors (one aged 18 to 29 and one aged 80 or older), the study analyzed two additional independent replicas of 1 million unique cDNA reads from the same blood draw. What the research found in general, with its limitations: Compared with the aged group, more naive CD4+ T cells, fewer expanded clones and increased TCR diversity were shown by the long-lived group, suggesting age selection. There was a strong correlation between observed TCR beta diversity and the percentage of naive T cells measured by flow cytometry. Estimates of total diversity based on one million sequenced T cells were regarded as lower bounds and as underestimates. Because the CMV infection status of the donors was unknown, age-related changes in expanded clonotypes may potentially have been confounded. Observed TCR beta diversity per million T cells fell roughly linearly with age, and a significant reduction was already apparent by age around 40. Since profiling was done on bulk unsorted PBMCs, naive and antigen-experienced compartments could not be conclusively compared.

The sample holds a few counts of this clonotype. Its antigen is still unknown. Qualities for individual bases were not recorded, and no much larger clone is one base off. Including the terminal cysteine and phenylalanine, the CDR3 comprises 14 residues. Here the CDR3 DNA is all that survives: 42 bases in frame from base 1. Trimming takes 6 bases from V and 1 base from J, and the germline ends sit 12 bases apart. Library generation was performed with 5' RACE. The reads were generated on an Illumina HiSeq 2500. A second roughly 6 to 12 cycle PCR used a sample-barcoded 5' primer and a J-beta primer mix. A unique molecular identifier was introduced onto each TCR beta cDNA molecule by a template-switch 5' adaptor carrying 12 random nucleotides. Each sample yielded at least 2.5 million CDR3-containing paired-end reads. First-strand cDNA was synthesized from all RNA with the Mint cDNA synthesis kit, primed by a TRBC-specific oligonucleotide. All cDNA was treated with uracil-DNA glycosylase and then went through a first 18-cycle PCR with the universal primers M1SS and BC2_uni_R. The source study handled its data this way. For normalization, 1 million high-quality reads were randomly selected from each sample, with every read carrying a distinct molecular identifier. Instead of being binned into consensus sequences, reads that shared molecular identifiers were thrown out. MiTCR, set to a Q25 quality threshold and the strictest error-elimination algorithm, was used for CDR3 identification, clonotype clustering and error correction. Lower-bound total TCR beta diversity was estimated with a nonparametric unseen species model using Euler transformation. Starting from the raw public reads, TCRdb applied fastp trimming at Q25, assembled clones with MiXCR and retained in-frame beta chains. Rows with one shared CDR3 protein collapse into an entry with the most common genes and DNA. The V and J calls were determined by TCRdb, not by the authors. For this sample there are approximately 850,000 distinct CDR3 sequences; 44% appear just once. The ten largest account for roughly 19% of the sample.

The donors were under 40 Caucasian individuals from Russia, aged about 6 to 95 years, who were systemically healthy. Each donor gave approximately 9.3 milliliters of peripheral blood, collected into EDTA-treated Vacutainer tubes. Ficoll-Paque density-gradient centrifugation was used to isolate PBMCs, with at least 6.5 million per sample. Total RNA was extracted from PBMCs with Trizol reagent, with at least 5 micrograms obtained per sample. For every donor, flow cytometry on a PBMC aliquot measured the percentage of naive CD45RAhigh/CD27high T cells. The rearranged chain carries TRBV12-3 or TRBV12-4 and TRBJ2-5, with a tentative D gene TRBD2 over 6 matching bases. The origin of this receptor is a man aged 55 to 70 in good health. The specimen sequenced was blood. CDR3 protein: CASRIAGTQETQYF. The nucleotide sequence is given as TGTGCCAGCAGGATCGCGGGGACCCAAGAGACCCAGTACTTC.